A single T cell receptor beta chain is shown here with its context. The antigen remains undetermined. On the day of bone marrow donation, the related graft donor provided peripheral blood. Cells defined as naive were viable CD3+CD4+ or CD3+CD8+ and CCR7+CD45RA+CD45RO-CD95-CD27+CD28+. The CDR3 is 16 amino acids. V lost 6 bases and J 0 bases, leaving 15 bases between the germline ends. The germline V gene has CDR1 PRHDT and CDR2 FYEKMQ (reference sequence). This sample is part of a study of T cells after posttransplantation cyclophosphamide. General observations from the study: Recipient CMV seropositivity and CMV reactivation strongly tracked TRB clonality. Donor-recipient repertoire similarity was low at 1-2 months, rising over year one.

Sequencing used immunoSEQ multiplex PCR; TCRdb keeps in-frame clones, though not all of them. The table records under 7,500 clones, more than 95% of them present only once. V is TRBV13 and J is TRBJ1-3; TRBD1 is a possible D gene (6 bases). Input material: naive CD8+ T cells sorted from PBMCs. The TCR comes from a woman aged 25 to 39 in good health and a related stem cell transplant donor. The CDR3 DNA is TGTGCCAGCAGGACTTCAGGGGATTTCTCTGGAAACACCATATATTTT. The encoded protein is CASRTSGDFSGNTIYF.